This TCR beta chain was found in a study of identical twins. Study outcomes and limitations: Analyses based on zero insertions could be partly confounded by invariant MAIT and iNKT cells.

This clonotype came up many times. Its antigen is undetermined. After removal of 7 bases from V and 7 bases from J, the junction contained 16 bases not matched to a gene. CDR3 length equals 16 residues. Germline V gene data show CDR1 as SGHTA and CDR2 as FQGNSA. TCRdb used MiXCR to reprocess the 5' RACE reads, holding one entry per CDR3 protein. The sample lists roughly 720,000 distinct CDR3 sequences; 18% were seen once. These data were likewise used in another study, on T cells expressing NK-cell markers. Per that study: Sequencing covered eight donors, seven HCMV-seropositive and one seronegative. Sorting was limited to alpha-beta TCR-expressing T cells with an anti-gamma-delta TCR antibody in several experiments.

The chain uses TRBV7-2 and TRBJ2-1, with TRBD2 matching over 7 bases. Sequenced material: PBMCs. This receptor was identified in a woman aged 18 to 35 in good health. The CDR3 DNA reads TGTGCCAGCAACCTTCAGAGCGGGGCTCTCTATAATGAGCAGTTCTTC. Encoded protein: CASNLQSGALYNEQFF.